These T cell receptor beta chains were read from a single sample in a study of control samples from healthy donors and cancer patients. Assay: immunoSEQ multiplex PCR; the TCRdb copy retains only in-frame clones and omits some. The sample data list some 190,000 clones. Sequenced sample: blood. Every receptor here comes from a woman aged 25 to 39 in good health. The CDR3 runs from the conserved cysteine through the conserved F or W.

v_gene	j_gene	CDR3aa
TRBV7-9	TRBJ2-5	CASSLRGRETQYF
TRBV6-5	TRBJ1-5	CASLDSVYSNQPQHF
TRBV5-1	TRBJ1-1	CASSLDPGPEAFF
TRBV4-1	TRBJ2-1	CASSHERGWDEQFF
TRBV9	TRBJ1-6	CASTLGLARDSPLHF
TRBV6-2/TRBV6-3	TRBJ1-5	CASSPFQGVNNQPQHF
TRBV4-1	TRBJ1-5	CASSPLELTVSNQPQHF
TRBV4-1	TRBJ2-7	CASSLLVAATYEQYF
TRBV7-9	TRBJ1-3	CASSPGGTRGNTIYF
TRBV7-8	TRBJ1-5	CASSLDDSRGQPQHF
TRBV19	TRBJ1-3	CASSAGLFSGNTIYF
TRBV24-1	TRBJ2-1	CATSGSGASYNEQFF
TRBV4-1	TRBJ1-2	CASSQAQGASKYGYTF
TRBV20-1	TRBJ1-6	CSASPPGRNSPLHF